This T cell receptor beta chain derives from a study of siplizumab effects on memory and regulatory T cells. CDR3 length: 16 amino acids. From germline, CDR1 is MGHRA and CDR2 YSYEKL. V lost 1 base, J lost 1 base, and 11 bases lay in between. The study's findings and limits: Controls had approximately 25% Treg-derived mappable alloreactive CD4+ clones on average, versus about 69% with siplizumab. Unstimulated subset assignment was obtained for only a minor fraction of alloreactive clones.

Regarding this clone: Its target is not known.

Some clones are missing from TCRdb's copy, which holds only in-frame ones; the method was immunoSEQ multiplex PCR. This table has some 100,000 clones, roughly 96% appearing once. The sequence derives from a human donor in good health. Sequencing used naive CD4+ T cells sorted from blood. The chain has TRBV4-1 and TRBJ2-1, with D maybe TRBD1 (5 bases). In nucleotides, the CDR3 is TGCGCCAGCAGCCAAGCGGAAGGGGCTTCCTACAATGAGCAGTTCTTC. Residues: CASSQAEGASYNEQFF.